This T cell receptor beta chain originates from a study of cytomegalovirus exposure and HLA in healthy donors. Researchers ran the PCR with 60 Vbeta and 13 Jbeta primers. The table came from immunoSEQ multiplex PCR; TCRdb's copy has only in-frame clones and leaves some out. The top ten clones hold 4% of a sample with some 140,000 clones, about 74% of them seen once. Germline loops: CDR1 MNHEY, CDR2 SVGAGI. V shed 2 bases and J shed 7 bases, with 11 bases lying between them. There are 14 residues in the CDR3. The sample was PBMCs. The rearrangement joins TRBV6-5 to TRBJ2-2; unclear D gene. The clonotype comes from a woman between 40 and 55 years old in good health and CMV-seronegative. CDR3 DNA sequence: TGTGCCAGCAGTTACATCGACAAGAGCGGGGAGCTGTTTTTT. Its translation: CASSYIDKSGELFF.